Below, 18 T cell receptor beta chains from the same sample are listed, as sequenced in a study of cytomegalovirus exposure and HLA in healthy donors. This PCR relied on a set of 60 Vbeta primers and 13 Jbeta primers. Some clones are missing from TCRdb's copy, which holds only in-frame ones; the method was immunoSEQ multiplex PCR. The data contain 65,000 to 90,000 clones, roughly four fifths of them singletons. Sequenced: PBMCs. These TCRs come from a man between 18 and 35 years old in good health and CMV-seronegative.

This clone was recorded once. CDR3 in amino acids: CASSAPSRQGLDTQYF. In DNA, the CDR3 is TGTGCCAGCAGCGCCCCTTCCCGACAGGGACTGGATACGCAGTATTTT. The chain links TRBV13 to TRBJ2-3; D may be TRBD1 (7 bases). The CDR3 spans 16 residues. Germline CDR1 PRHDT, CDR2 FYEKMQ (reference sequence). Trimming cost V 5 bases and J 6 bases, with 21 bases left between them.

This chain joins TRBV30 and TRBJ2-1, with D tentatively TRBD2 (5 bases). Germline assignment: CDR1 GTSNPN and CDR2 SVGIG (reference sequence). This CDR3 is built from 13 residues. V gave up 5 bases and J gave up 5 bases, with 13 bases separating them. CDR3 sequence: CAWHLGVHNEQFF. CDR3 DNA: TGTGCCTGGCACCTCGGGGTCCACAATGAGCAGTTCTTC.

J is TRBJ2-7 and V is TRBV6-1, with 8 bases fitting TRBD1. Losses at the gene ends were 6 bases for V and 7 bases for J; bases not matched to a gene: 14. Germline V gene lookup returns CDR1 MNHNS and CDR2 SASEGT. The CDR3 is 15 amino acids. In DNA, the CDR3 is TGTGCCAGCAGGAACCCCGGGACAGGATCTGGTGAGCAGTACTTC. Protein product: CASRNPGTGSGEQYF.

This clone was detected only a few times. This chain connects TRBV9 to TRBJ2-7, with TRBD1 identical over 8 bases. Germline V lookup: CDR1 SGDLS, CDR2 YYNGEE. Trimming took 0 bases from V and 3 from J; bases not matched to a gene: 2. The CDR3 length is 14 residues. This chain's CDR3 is CASSVGTGNYEQYF. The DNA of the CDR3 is TGTGCCAGCAGCGTAGGGACAGGGAACTACGAGCAGTACTTC. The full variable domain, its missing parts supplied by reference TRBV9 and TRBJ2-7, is DSGVTQTPKHLITATGQRVTLRCSPRSGDLSVYWYQQSLDQGLQFLIQYYNGEERAKGNILERFSAQQFPDLHSELNLSSLELGDSALYFCASSVGTGNYEQYFGPGTRLTVT.

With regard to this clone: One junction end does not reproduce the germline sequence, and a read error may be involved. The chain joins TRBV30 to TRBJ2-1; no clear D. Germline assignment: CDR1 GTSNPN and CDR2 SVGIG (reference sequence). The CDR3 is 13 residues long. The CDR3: CDWSVNRYNEQFF. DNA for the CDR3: TGTGACTGGAGCGTAAACAGATACAATGAGCAGTTCTTC.

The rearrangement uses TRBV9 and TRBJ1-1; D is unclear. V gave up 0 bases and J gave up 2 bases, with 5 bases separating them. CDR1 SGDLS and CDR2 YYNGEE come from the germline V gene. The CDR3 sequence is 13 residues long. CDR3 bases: TGTGCCAGCAGCGTAGCGGTAAACACTGAAGCTTTCTTT. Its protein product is CASSVAVNTEAFF.

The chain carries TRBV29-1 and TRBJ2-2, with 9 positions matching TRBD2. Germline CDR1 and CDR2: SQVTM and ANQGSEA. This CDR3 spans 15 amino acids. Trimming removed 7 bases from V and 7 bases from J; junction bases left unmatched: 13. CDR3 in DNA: TGCAGCGCGTTGACGGGCGGGGGGGCGTTCGGGGAGCTGTTTTTT. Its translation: CSALTGGGAFGELFF.

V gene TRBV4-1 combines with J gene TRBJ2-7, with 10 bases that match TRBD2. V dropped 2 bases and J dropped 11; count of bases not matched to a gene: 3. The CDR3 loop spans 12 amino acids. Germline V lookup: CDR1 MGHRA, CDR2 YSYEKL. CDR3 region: CASSQPSGSKYF. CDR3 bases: TGCGCCAGCAGCCAACCTAGCGGGAGTAAGTACTTC.

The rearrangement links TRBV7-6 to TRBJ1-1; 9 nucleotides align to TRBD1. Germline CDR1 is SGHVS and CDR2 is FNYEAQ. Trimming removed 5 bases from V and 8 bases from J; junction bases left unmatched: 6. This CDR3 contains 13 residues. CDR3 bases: TGTGCCAGCAGCCGACGACAGGGGGTGGAAGCTTTCTTT. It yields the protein CASSRRQGVEAFF.

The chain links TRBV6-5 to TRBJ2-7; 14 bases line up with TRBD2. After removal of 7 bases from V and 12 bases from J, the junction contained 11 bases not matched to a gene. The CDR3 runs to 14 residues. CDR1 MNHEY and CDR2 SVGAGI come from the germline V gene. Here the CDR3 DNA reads TGTGCCAGCACCGCGTGGACTAGCGGGGGGCATTGGTACTTC. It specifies CASTAWTSGGHWYF.

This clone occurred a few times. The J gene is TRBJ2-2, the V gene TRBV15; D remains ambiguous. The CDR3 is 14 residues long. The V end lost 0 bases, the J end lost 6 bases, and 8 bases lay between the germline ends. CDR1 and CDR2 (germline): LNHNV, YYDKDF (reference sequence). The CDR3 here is CATSRDLVAGELFF. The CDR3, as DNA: TGTGCCACCAGCAGAGATCTAGTCGCCGGGGAGCTGTTTTTT.

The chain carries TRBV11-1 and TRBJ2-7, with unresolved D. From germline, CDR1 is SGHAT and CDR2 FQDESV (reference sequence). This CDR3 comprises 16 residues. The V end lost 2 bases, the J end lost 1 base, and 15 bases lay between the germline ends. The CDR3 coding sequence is TGTGCCAGCAGCTTAAGTTCTAGTATGAAGTCCTACGAGCAGTACTTC. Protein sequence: CASSLSSSMKSYEQYF.

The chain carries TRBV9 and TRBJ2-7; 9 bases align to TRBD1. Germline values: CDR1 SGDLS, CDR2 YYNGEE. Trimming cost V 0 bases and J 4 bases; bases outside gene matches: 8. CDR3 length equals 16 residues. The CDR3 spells CASSVAWGTGHYEQYF. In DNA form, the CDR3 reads TGTGCCAGCAGCGTAGCGTGGGGGACAGGGCATTACGAGCAGTACTTC.

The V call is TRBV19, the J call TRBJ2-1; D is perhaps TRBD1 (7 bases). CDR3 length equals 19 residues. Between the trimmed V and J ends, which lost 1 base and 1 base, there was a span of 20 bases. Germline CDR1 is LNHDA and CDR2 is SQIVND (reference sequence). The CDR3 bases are TGTGCCAGTAGTATAGGTGACAGGGTCGCGGGGTGGTCCTACAATGAGCAGTTCTTC. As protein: CASSIGDRVAGWSYNEQFF.

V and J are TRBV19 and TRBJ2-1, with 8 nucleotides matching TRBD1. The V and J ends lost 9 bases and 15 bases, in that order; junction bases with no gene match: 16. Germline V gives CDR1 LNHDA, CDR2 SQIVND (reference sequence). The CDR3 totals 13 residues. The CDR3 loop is CASQDREIRTWFF. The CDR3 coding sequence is TGTGCCAGCCAGGACAGGGAAATCCGTACTTGGTTCTTC.

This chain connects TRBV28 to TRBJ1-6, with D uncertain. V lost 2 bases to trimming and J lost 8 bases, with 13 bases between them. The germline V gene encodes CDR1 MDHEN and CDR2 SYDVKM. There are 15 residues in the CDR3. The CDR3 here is CASSLSDTYYSPLHF. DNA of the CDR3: TGTGCCAGCAGTTTAAGTGACACATACTATTCACCCCTCCACTTT.

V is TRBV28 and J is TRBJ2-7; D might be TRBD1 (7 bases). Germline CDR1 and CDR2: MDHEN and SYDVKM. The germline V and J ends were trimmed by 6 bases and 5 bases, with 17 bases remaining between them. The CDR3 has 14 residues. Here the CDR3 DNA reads TGTGCCAGCAGGCTACAGGGGACTCGCGACGAGCAGTACTTC. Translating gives CASRLQGTRDEQYF.

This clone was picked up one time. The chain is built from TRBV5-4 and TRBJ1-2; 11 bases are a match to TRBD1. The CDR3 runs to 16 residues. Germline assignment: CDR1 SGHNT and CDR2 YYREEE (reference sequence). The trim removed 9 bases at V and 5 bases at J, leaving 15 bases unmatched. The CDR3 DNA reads TGTGCCACCTACGGGACAGGGGGTCCTTCGTGGTATGGCTACACCTTC. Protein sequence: CATYGTGGPSWYGYTF.